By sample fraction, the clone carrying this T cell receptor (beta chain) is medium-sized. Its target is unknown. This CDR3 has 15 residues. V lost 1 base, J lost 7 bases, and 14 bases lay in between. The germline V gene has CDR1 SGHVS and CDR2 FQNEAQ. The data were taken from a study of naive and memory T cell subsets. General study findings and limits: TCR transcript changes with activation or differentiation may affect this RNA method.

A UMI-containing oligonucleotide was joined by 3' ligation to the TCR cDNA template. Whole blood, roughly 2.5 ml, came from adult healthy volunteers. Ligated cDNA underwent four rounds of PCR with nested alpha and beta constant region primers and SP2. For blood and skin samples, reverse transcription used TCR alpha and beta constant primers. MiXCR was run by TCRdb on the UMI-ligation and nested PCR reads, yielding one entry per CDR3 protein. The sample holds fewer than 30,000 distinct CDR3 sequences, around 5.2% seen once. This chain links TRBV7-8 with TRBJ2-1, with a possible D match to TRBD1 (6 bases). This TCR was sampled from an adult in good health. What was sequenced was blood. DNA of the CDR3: TGTGCCAGCAGCTTAGTACGAGAAGGGGGAAATGAGCAGTTCTTC. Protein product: CASSLVREGGNEQFF.